This record looks at one T cell receptor (beta chain) sequence and its context. Its specificity is not known. The ends lost 3 bases at V and 2 bases at J; junction bases unmatched: 4. Germline values: CDR1 ENHRY, CDR2 SYGVKD. This CDR3 spans 16 amino acids. They got blood RNA out of unsorted whole blood and also pulled out germline DNA. This specimen belongs to a study of tumor-infiltrating lymphocytes in primary liver carcinoma. Study at large: By surgical resection, the patients were treated for their primary liver carcinoma. There were roughly 3.5 to 7.13 million productive TCRbeta reads per sample, a yield similar across tissue types. Study findings and constraints: Tumor tissue displayed a significantly greater top-250-clone fraction than blood (p = 0.039).

With around 490 ng total RNA as template and a constant-region primer, TCR beta cDNA was made. Slightly modified ARM-PCR served as the procedure for the TCR beta libraries. These libraries came from three rounds of nested multiplex PCR. TRBV1-TRBV30 forward primers and a C-beta reverse primer were used in the first two PCR rounds, which each ran for about 9 cycles. TCRdb analysed the multiplex PCR reads with MiXCR anew, one entry per CDR3 protein. The sample lists fewer than 250,000 distinct CDR3 sequences, approximately 64% occurring once. The chain has TRBV10-3 and TRBJ1-5, with 10 bases that match TRBD1. Input material: peripheral blood. This sequence was found in a woman between 55 and 75 years old with primary liver carcinoma and hepatitis B virus infection. Written as DNA, the CDR3 is TGTGCCATCAGTGATAGTGGGACAGGGGGCAATCAGCCCCAGCATTTT. It codes for CAISDSGTGGNQPQHF.